This T cell receptor (beta chain) came from a study of Graves' ophthalmopathy and Graves' hyperthyroidism (dated by TCRdb to between 2017 and 2018). With regard to the full study: Peripheral blood was collected at initial diagnosis, prior to any treatment. To tell Graves' ophthalmopathy apart from Graves' hyperthyroidism, and to predict which patients would progress to ophthalmopathy, the study relied on TCR beta repertoire signatures. In total, around 140 blood samples were TCR-sequenced: 40 to 45 ophthalmopathy, 80 or so hyperthyroidism and approximately 17 hyperthyroidism-to-ophthalmopathy patients. To explore V-J signatures that separate ophthalmopathy from hyperthyroidism, a discovery set of 100 patients was enrolled, consisting of 43 with ophthalmopathy and approximately 60 with stable hyperthyroidism. An independent validation cohort comprised roughly 20 hyperthyroidism patients and some 16 patients who later progressed from hyperthyroidism to ophthalmopathy. In more than five hyperthyroidism patients, the T-cell repertoires found in thyroid tissue were compared with those found in blood. After sampling, hyperthyroidism patients received methimazole starting at 30 mg daily, and ophthalmopathy patients received high-dose intravenous methylprednisolone.

Hyperthyroidism was defined as stable when no progression to ophthalmopathy occurred within 18 months of follow-up. Hyperthyroidism patients were newly diagnosed, were aged 18 to 65 years, and had a disease duration under 2 months. Patients with other autoimmune diseases, uncontrolled infections, pregnancy or lactation were excluded. Diagnosis relied on clinical symptoms, serum thyroxine, TRAb, thyroid ultrasound and orbital computed tomography. Using Ficoll-Paque density gradient centrifugation, PBMCs were isolated from over 8.5 ml of fresh peripheral blood. Total RNA was extracted with Trizol reagent and quality-checked on an Agilent 2100 Bioanalyzer. Paper-wide results and their limitations: No statistical method was used to set the sample size in advance, and the investigators knew which group each participant was assigned to. In cross-validation, the 13-signature model distinguished ophthalmopathy from stable hyperthyroidism with roughly 90% sensitivity and roughly 81% specificity, and in the test set the corresponding values were approximately 80% and 75%. Most expanded thyroid clonotypes with frequency above 0.001 were also detected in blood, suggesting blood repertoires may reflect the thyroid immune response. In validation, the model predicted ophthalmopathy progression with 70.59% sensitivity and about 73% specificity; approximately 12 predicted patients were CT-confirmed with GO in a median of 6.5 months.

For repertoire sequencing, the TCR beta CDR3 regions were amplified from RNA transcripts. HTBI primers and the Qiagen OneStep RT-PCR kit were used in a first-round RT-PCR, which was followed by a second-round multiplex PCR, size selection and purification. Libraries were sequenced paired-end with 100 bp reads on an Illumina HiSeq2000. As for how the authors treated the data: SOAPnuke was used for read processing, and reads with adapters, uncalled bases, a mean Phred below 15, or no exact constant-primer or identifier match were discarded. COPE v1.2.5 was used to merge the high-quality paired reads. Clonotypes were defined as unique nucleotide sequences and were aligned to IMGT TRB V, D and J references using MiTCR v1.1. Analysis was restricted to V-J combinations with a frequency above 0.0001, which covered about 99% of repertoires. For each V-J combination, a TCR clonal expansion and chaos score was defined as the ratio of F50 clonal expansion to chaos observed in the TCRdist matrix. Features were reduced by Welch's t-statistics and random forest to around 13 V-J combinations, which fed a naive Bayes classifier. The Morisita-Horn index was used to measure how similar the thyroid and blood repertoires were. TCRdb passed the public sequencing reads through fastp at Q25 and MiXCR, retaining productive beta sequences. Rows are combined by CDR3 protein, so each entry shows the most common genes and DNA. Here the V and J calls rest on TCRdb's processing, not on the authors' analysis. Across this sample there are a few hundred thousand distinct CDR3 sequences, with about a sixth seen only once. The leading ten clones occupy roughly 2.3% of the sample.

This clonotype has more than one count but fewer than ten. Its antigen remains undetermined. No much larger clone is present one base from it, and per-base qualities are unavailable. Sequenced material: peripheral blood. The TCR sequence derives from an adult woman with stable Graves' hyperthyroidism.

The CDR3 in this case is CATSDTRARHYGYTF. The bases read TGTGCCACCAGTGATACCCGTGCCAGGCACTATGGCTACACCTTC. Recombination linked TRBV24-1 to TRBJ1-2, with the D gene not clear enough to name. CDR1 and CDR2, per the germline V gene, are KGHDR and SFDVKD. The cysteine opens and the phenylalanine closes a CDR3 of 15 amino acids. Only CDR3 DNA is held: 45 bases, read in frame from base 1. V is cut by 3 bases and J by 3 bases, and the space between the germline ends is 13 bases.